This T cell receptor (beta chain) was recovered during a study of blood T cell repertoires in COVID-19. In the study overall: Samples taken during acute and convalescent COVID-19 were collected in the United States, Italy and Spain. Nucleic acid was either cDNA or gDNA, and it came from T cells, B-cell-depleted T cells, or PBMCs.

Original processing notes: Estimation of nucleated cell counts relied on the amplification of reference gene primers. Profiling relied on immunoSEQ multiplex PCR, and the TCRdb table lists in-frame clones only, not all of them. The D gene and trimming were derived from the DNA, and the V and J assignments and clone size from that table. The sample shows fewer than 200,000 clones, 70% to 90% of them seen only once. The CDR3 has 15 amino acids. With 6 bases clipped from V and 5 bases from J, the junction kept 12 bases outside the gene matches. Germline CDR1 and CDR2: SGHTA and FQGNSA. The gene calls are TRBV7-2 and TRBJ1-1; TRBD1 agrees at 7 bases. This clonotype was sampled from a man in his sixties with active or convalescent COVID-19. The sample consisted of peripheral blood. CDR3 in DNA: TGTGCCAGCAGTTATACAGGGGCCCCTAATACTGAAGCTTTCTTT. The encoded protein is CASSYTGAPNTEAFF.